This TCR beta chain was identified during a study of blood T cells in healthy people across ages. Together with a sample-barcoded 5' primer, a J-beta primer mix was included in a second PCR lasting roughly 6 to 12 cycles. Each of the cDNA molecules was tagged by a template-switch adaptor with 12 random nucleotides. TCRdb ran MiXCR on the 5' RACE reads and lists one entry per CDR3 protein. The sample includes 550,000 to 750,000 distinct CDR3 sequences, roughly 21% of them seen just once. V lost 1 base and J 2 bases, leaving 8 bases between the germline ends. The CDR3 is 14 residues long. Germline values: CDR1 MGHRA, CDR2 YSYEKL.

The chain combines TRBV4-1 with TRBJ2-5; D gene unclear. The origin of this receptor is a man in his 70s in good health. Sequenced input: blood. In DNA, the CDR3 is TGCGCCAGCAGCCAAGTTCAAGGGCAAGAGACCCAGTACTTC. Translation: CASSQVQGQETQYF.